Below are 7 T cell receptor beta chains sequenced from a single sample in a study of shared clonotypes between healthy human individuals. Measured with immunoSEQ multiplex PCR; TCRdb has only the in-frame clones, and not every one. Of 150,000 to 200,000 clones listed, 85% to 95% are singletons. The sample consisted of naive CD4+ T cells sorted from blood. The subset here: CD45RA+ positively selected. The source of these receptors is a woman between 25 and 40 years old in good health.

J is TRBJ2-5 and V is TRBV5-8; D not certain. The CDR3 loop spans 14 amino acids. The V gene's germline CDR1 is SGHTS and CDR2 YDEGEE. The V gene lost 2 bases and the J gene lost 5 bases, with 13 bases spanning the gap. The CDR3 loop is CASSLLGVRETQYF. CDR3 nucleotides: TGTGCCAGCAGCTTACTTGGGGTGAGGGAGACCCAGTACTTC.

The chain couples TRBV28 to TRBJ2-5, with TRBD2 identical over 7 bases. Trimming removed 5 bases from V and 5 bases from J; junction bases left unmatched: 11. Germline V gene lookup returns CDR1 MDHEN and CDR2 SYDVKM. This CDR3 has 15 amino acids. CDR3 residues: CASSIPTGGTETQYF. CDR3 nucleotides: TGTGCCAGCAGTATTCCGACCGGGGGGACGGAGACCCAGTACTTC.

V gene TRBV10-1 combines with J gene TRBJ2-3, with unresolved D. CDR3 length: 14 residues. CDR1 WNHNN and CDR2 SYGVQD come from the germline V gene (reference sequence). With 5 bases removed from V and 2 bases from J, the gap between germline ends came to 11 bases. The CDR3 DNA sequence: TGCGCCAGCAGTCCGCACGGATTCACAGATACGCAGTATTTT. Its translation: CASSPHGFTDTQYF.

The J gene is TRBJ2-5, the V gene TRBV27, with D maybe TRBD2 (6 bases). The J call may be faulty, since TRBJ2-7 better matches the DNA end. The CDR3 spans 14 residues. Looked up from germline, CDR1 is MNHEY and CDR2 is SMNVEV (reference sequence). CDR3 loop: CAVLDETGAYEQYF. Here the CDR3 DNA reads TGTGCCGTCCTCGACGAAACGGGAGCCTACGAGCAGTACTTC.

This clone was found once. CDR3: CASSPDRLHTGELFF. CDR3 nucleotide sequence: TGTGCCAGCAGTCCCGACAGGTTGCACACCGGGGAGCTGTTTTTT. The V and J genes are TRBV28 and TRBJ2-2; a possible D gene is TRBD1 (6 bases). CDR1 is MDHEN and CDR2 is SYDVKM in the germline V gene. The V gene lost 5 bases and the J gene lost 3 bases, with 13 bases spanning the gap. This CDR3 is 15 amino acids long.

The CDR3 DNA is TGTGCCAGCACCCTCACCGGACAGGCGACCTACGAGCAGTACTTC. It codes for CASTLTGQATYEQYF. The genes are TRBV28 and TRBJ2-7; 7 nucleotides agree with TRBD1. V shed 7 bases and J 2 bases; nucleotides not matched to a gene: 11. Germline CDR1 MDHEN, CDR2 SYDVKM. CDR3 size: 15 residues.

The table lists this clone with a count of one. The chain carries TRBV29-1 and TRBJ1-2; 8 bases are a match to TRBD1. This CDR3 comprises 17 residues. Germline V gene lookup returns CDR1 SQVTM and CDR2 ANQGSEA. V lost 6 bases, J lost 4 bases, and 19 bases stayed unmatched. Here the CDR3 DNA reads TGCAGCGTCGAAACTCCGGGACAGGACCTACTTGGCTATGGCTACACCTTC. It yields the protein CSVETPGQDLLGYGYTF. Full variable domain (missing parts from reference TRBV29-1 and TRBJ1-2): SAVISQKPSRDICQRGTSLTIQCQVDSQVTMMFWYRQQPGQSLTLIATANQGSEATYESGFVIDKFPISRPNLTFSTLTVSNMSPEDSSIYLCSVETPGQDLLGYGYTFGSGTRLTVV.